The following is a T cell receptor beta chain sequence with its context. The antigen is not known. The TCR beta CDR3 regions underwent amplification using RNA transcripts as the source. An initial round of RT-PCR targeting the TCR CDR3 relied on the HTBI primer set. TCRdb processed the multiplex PCR reads anew with MiXCR; each CDR3 protein has one entry. The data contain 600,000 to 850,000 distinct CDR3 sequences, roughly a sixth of them singletons. The data stem from a study of T cells in Graves' hyperthyroidism and ophthalmopathy. Overall study results and limits: Blood also contained most expanded thyroid clonotypes above 0.001.

In making diagnoses, clinical symptoms, serum thyroxine and TRAb, thyroid ultrasound and orbital computed tomography were all used. Blood was drawn at first hyperthyroidism diagnosis, before any ophthalmopathy symptoms. PBMCs were sourced from over 8.5 ml fresh peripheral blood. This CDR3 spans 13 amino acids. With 7 bases clipped from V and 8 bases from J, the junction kept 7 bases outside the gene matches. This rearrangement joins TRBV12-3 or TRBV12-4 to TRBJ2-1, with 8 bases fitting TRBD2. Specimen: blood. The clonotype originates from a woman aged 45-59 years with Graves' hyperthyroidism that later progressed to Graves' ophthalmopathy. The CDR3 is CASTPSGSHEQFF. CDR3 in DNA: TGTGCCAGCACCCCCAGCGGGAGCCATGAGCAGTTCTTC.